One sample yielded the 21 T cell receptor beta chains listed below, sequenced in a study of T-cell memory formation after mild COVID-19. One entry per CDR3 protein, called by TCRdb with MiXCR from the 5' RACE reads. The profile covers some 300,000 distinct CDR3 sequences, with less than 20% appearing a single time and around 21% taken by the ten largest. Input material: PBMCs or a T cell subset sorted from them (not recorded which). Receptor source: a man between 18 and 29 years old who had mild COVID-19 (a few samples of this study predate the infection). Cell type and time point are not known.

There are a few counts of this clonotype. The chain uses TRBV7-9 and TRBJ1-1, with D unclear. Trimming left V 8 bases short and J 1 base short, with 14 bases between. The V gene's germline CDR1 is SEHNR and CDR2 FQNEAQ (reference sequence). The length of the CDR3 is 14 residues. In DNA, the CDR3 is TGTGCCAGCGGAACAGCCTCAGAGAACACTGAAGCTTTCTTT. Amino acids: CASGTASENTEAFF. Based on the CDR3 plus reference TRBV7-9 and TRBJ1-1, the full variable domain is DTGVSQNPRHKITKRGQNVTFRCDPISEHNRLYWYRQTLGQGPEFLTYFQNEAQLEKSRLLSDRFSAERPKGSFSTLEIQRTEQGDSAMYLCASGTASENTEAFFGQGTRLTVV.

This clonotype was seen a handful of times. The rearrangement links TRBV10-3 to TRBJ2-3; 7 nucleotides line up with TRBD1. Germline lookup yields CDR1 ENHRY and CDR2 SYGVKD. The length of the CDR3 is 11 residues. J gave up 3 bases and V 10 bases, and 1 base lay outside the gene matches. The CDR3 region is CATTGTDTQYF. The CDR3 DNA reads TGTGCCACGACAGGGACAGATACGCAGTATTTT.

The rearrangement uses TRBV24-1 and TRBJ1-5; 9 bases fit TRBD1. J was trimmed by 1 base and V by 3 bases; bases with no gene match: 3. This CDR3 comprises 16 residues. Germline V lookup: CDR1 KGHDR, CDR2 SFDVKD. The CDR3 DNA sequence: TGTGCCACCAGTGATCCGGGACAGGGCAGCAATCAGCCCCAGCATTTT. Translation: CATSDPGQGSNQPQHF.

This clonotype was counted only a few times. The V call is TRBV6-5, the J call TRBJ1-3, with D maybe TRBD1 (5 bases). The V gene's germline CDR1 is MNHEY and CDR2 SVGAGI. The V gene lost 4 bases and the J gene lost 4 bases, with 11 bases spanning the gap. CDR3 size: 14 residues. The CDR3 sequence: CASSSGKMGNTIYF. In DNA form, the CDR3 reads TGTGCCAGCAGTTCAGGGAAGATGGGAAACACCATATATTTT.

The rearrangement links TRBV15 to TRBJ1-5; possibly TRBD1 for D (6 bases). Germline V gene lookup returns CDR1 LNHNV and CDR2 YYDKDF (reference sequence). V lost 8 bases to trimming and J lost 6 bases, with 14 bases between them. The CDR3 sequence is 13 residues long. DNA of the CDR3: TGTGCCACCCCCCGGGGGCGCAGTCAGCCCCAGCATTTT. It translates to CATPRGRSQPQHF.

The chain employs TRBV20-1 and TRBJ2-7, with 16 bases fitting TRBD2. The CDR3 consists of 21 residues. Germline V gene lookup returns CDR1 DFQATT and CDR2 SNEGSKA (reference sequence). The V segment lost 3 bases and the J segment 5 bases; nucleotides outside the gene matches: 22. CDR3 residues: CSASRDVLDGTSGRGENEQYF. The DNA for the CDR3 is TGCAGTGCTAGCCGCGACGTCCTAGACGGGACTAGCGGGAGGGGGGAGAACGAGCAGTACTTC.

This clonotype was seen a handful of times. The V call is TRBV3-1, the J call TRBJ2-1; tentative D call: TRBD2 (6 bases). This CDR3 region has 15 residues. Germline assignment: CDR1 LGHDT and CDR2 YNNKEL (reference sequence). The V gene lost 3 bases and the J gene lost 3 bases, with 12 bases spanning the gap. CDR3 nucleotides: TGTGCCAGCAGCCAGCCGGGACTCATCTACAATGAGCAGTTCTTC. Translation gives CASSQPGLIYNEQFF.

This clonotype was counted a few times. The chain employs TRBV4-3 and TRBJ1-2; 12 bases agree with TRBD1. The CDR3 runs to 18 residues. The J segment lost 8 bases and the V segment lost 1 base, leaving 14 bases of the junction unmatched. Germline CDR1 reads LGHNA; CDR2 reads YSLEER. Here the CDR3 reads CASSQGRGQGARLHGYTF. CDR3 coding DNA: TGCGCCAGCAGCCAAGGGAGGGGACAGGGGGCTAGATTACACGGCTACACCTTC.

J is TRBJ1-2 and V is TRBV21-1. TRBV21-1 is a recognized pseudogene. The CDR3 extends over 16 amino acids. The chain's CDR3 is CASSKAAAGRSYGYTF. The CDR3 DNA reads TGTGCCAGCAGCAAAGCTGCCGCAGGGAGGAGCTATGGCTACACCTTC.

This clonotype was counted only a few times. The chain links TRBV29-1 to TRBJ2-3, with D possibly being TRBD2 (5 bases). The germline V gene encodes CDR1 SQVTM and CDR2 ANQGSEA. The CDR3 extends over 15 amino acids. V was shortened by 2 bases and J by 6 bases, with 18 bases between the two germline ends. The CDR3 bases are TGCAGCGTTGAACAGGCTAGCTTAAATCCGGATACGCAGTATTTT. This codes for CSVEQASLNPDTQYF.

There are a few counts of this clonotype. This sequence joins TRBV7-3 and TRBJ2-1; 9 bases are shared with TRBD1. V gave up 4 bases and J gave up 4 bases; unmatched junction bases: 2. CDR3 length equals 14 residues. In germline, CDR1 is SGHTA, CDR2 FQGTGA. The CDR3 region has the DNA TGTGCCAGCAGCTCCGGGACAGGGTACAATGAGCAGTTCTTC. It specifies CASSSGTGYNEQFF.

This clonotype was recorded a few times. This rearrangement joins TRBV7-8 to TRBJ2-1; 9 bases align to TRBD2. Germline V lookup: CDR1 SGHVS, CDR2 FQNEAQ. The ends lost 3 bases at V and 4 bases at J; junction bases unmatched: 4. There are 15 residues in the CDR3. The CDR3 loop is CASSLSGGRYNEQFF. CDR3 DNA sequence: TGTGCCAGCAGCTTGAGCGGGGGGCGATACAATGAGCAGTTCTTC.

V is TRBV7-2 and J is TRBJ2-1; possibly TRBD2 for D (6 bases). Germline lookup yields CDR1 SGHTA and CDR2 FQGNSA. CDR3 length equals 15 residues. The germline V and J ends were trimmed by 2 bases and 2 bases, with 10 bases remaining between them. The CDR3 coding sequence is TGTGCCAGCAGCTTATCGGGGGTACCCTACAATGAGCAGTTCTTC. Translating it yields CASSLSGVPYNEQFF.

This clonotype was seen a few times. The rearrangement uses TRBV12-3 or TRBV12-4 and TRBJ1-1; D is possibly TRBD1 (5 bases). V lost 3 bases to trimming and J lost 3 bases, with 11 bases between them. The CDR3 runs 14 residues. The CDR3 region has the DNA TGTGCCAGCAGTTTGGGGGGTACGTACACTGAAGCTTTCTTT. The encoded protein is CASSLGGTYTEAFF.

V is TRBV20-1 and J is TRBJ2-7; D may be TRBD1 (6 bases). The CDR3 is 12 amino acids. Trimming stripped 3 bases from V and 1 base from J, with 7 bases between. Germline CDR1 DFQATT, CDR2 SNEGSKA (reference sequence). CDR3 in DNA: TGCAGTGCTAGCGGACAGTCCTACGAGCAGTACTTC. Translating gives CSASGQSYEQYF.

This clonotype was found a few times. The chain uses TRBV29-1 and TRBJ2-3; TRBD2 aligns across 11 bases. The germline V gene encodes CDR1 SQVTM and CDR2 ANQGSEA. The CDR3 has 14 amino acids. V shed 7 bases and J 1 base; nucleotides not matched to a gene: 4. CDR3 in amino acids: CSAATSGGTDTQYF. In DNA, the CDR3 is TGCAGCGCCGCGACTAGCGGGGGCACAGATACGCAGTATTTT.

J is TRBJ2-3 and V is TRBV9; D is unresolved. The V end was cut by 0 bases, the J end by 2 bases, with 7 bases between. Per the germline V gene, CDR1 is SGDLS and CDR2 is YYNGEE. CDR3 length: 14 residues. The CDR3 coding sequence is TGTGCCAGCAGCGTAGTTTGGAACACAGATACGCAGTATTTT. It translates to CASSVVWNTDTQYF.

The chain links TRBV7-2 to TRBJ2-7, with 7 positions matching TRBD1. The germline V gene has CDR1 SGHTA and CDR2 FQGNSA. CDR3 size: 13 residues. The V gene end was trimmed by 4 bases and the J gene end by 10 bases; junction bases not matched to a gene: 10. The CDR3 here is CASSWTVTGRQYV. For the CDR3, the DNA is TGTGCCAGCAGCTGGACCGTGACAGGGCGCCAGTACGTC.

This chain connects TRBV5-1 to TRBJ2-1; perhaps TRBD1 as D (7 bases). V lost 0 bases and J lost 13, with 14 bases in between. Germline lookup yields CDR1 SGHRS and CDR2 YFSETQ. This CDR3 is built from 13 residues. The DNA for the CDR3 is TGCGCCAGCAGCTTGGAGGCAGGGGGGAATCAGTTCTTC. It codes for CASSLEAGGNQFF.

At least ten counts were recorded for this clonotype. The chain carries TRBV9 and TRBJ2-7, with D possibly called TRBD1 or TRBD2 (5 bases each). Per the germline V gene, CDR1 is SGDLS and CDR2 is YYNGEE. This CDR3 has 14 residues. Trimming took 3 bases from V and 2 from J, leaving 12 bases between them. In DNA, the CDR3 is TGTGCCAGCAGCGAGTGGGACCGAGCCTACGAGCAGTACTTC. Its protein is CASSEWDRAYEQYF.

J is TRBJ2-1 and V is TRBV7-9; D may be TRBD2 (7 bases). V dropped 5 bases and J dropped 15 bases, with 17 bases sitting between them. Germline loops: CDR1 SEHNR, CDR2 FQNEAQ (reference sequence). There are 12 residues in the CDR3. The chain's CDR3 is CASSREGGASFF. In DNA, the CDR3 is TGTGCCAGCAGCCGCGAAGGGGGGGCATCGTTCTTC.